This entry lists 5 T cell receptor beta chains sequenced from one sample in a study of T cell repertoires in aging, cancer and after chemotherapy. TRB rearrangements spanning V, D and J were amplified using mixed TRB-A/B primers. TCRdb independently ran MiXCR on the multiplex PCR reads; one entry per CDR3 protein. The table has 4,800 or so distinct CDR3 sequences, roughly a quarter seen once. Peripheral blood genomic DNA, not sorted cells or RNA, was the template. The source material was blood. The receptors originated from a human donor in good health.

The V call is TRBV7-2, the J call TRBJ1-5; a weak D match, TRBD1 (5 bases). This CDR3 comprises 16 residues. The germline V and J ends were trimmed by 1 base and 6 bases, with 16 bases remaining between them. Germline CDR1 reads SGHTA; CDR2 reads FQGNSA. This CDR3 is CASSLGDGRGGQPQHF. CDR3 DNA sequence: TGTGCCAGCAGCTTAGGGGACGGGAGGGGTGGTCAGCCCCAGCATTTT.

The chain recombines TRBV28 with TRBJ2-7; TRBD1 matches at 9 bases. The V segment lost 6 bases and the J segment 4 bases; nucleotides outside the gene matches: 7. CDR3 size: 14 residues. Germline-derived CDR1 and CDR2 are MDHEN and SYDVKM. Here the CDR3 reads CASRTGGGRYEQYF. In DNA form, the CDR3 reads TGTGCCAGCAGGACAGGGGGAGGAAGGTACGAGCAGTACTTC.

This clonotype was seen a few times. This chain connects TRBV4-3 to TRBJ1-5; TRBD1 matches 7 bases. The length of the CDR3 is 15 residues. J gave up 3 bases and V 6 bases, and 8 bases lay outside the gene matches. In germline, CDR1 is LGHNA, CDR2 YSLEER. The CDR3 DNA follows: TGCGCCAGCAGTAAGGAGGGACAGCACAATCAGCCCCAGCATTTT. It yields the protein CASSKEGQHNQPQHF.

The rearrangement uses TRBV4-3 and TRBJ1-3; possible D gene TRBD1, 5 bases. Trimming took 2 bases from V and 4 from J, leaving 15 bases between them. Germline values: CDR1 LGHNA, CDR2 YSLEER. This CDR3 is 16 amino acids long. The CDR3 DNA reads TGCGCCAGCAGCCAAAGCAGGGAGGTAACGGGAAACACCATATATTTT. It is translated as CASSQSREVTGNTIYF.

CDR3 amino acids: CASSLAPPGQGNHEQYF. DNA for the CDR3: TGTGCCAGCAGCTTAGCGCCGCCGGGACAGGGGAACCACGAGCAGTACTTC. The V gene is TRBV7-2, the J gene TRBJ2-7; TRBD1 agrees at 10 bases. Germline CDR1 reads SGHTA; CDR2 reads FQGNSA. After removal of 0 bases from V and 5 bases from J, the junction contained 10 bases not matched to a gene. This CDR3 comprises 17 residues.